The 21 T cell receptor beta chains reported below all come from one sample, sequenced in a study of T-cell reconstitution after alpha-beta-depleted transplantation in children. Unique molecular identifiers featured in how the TCRbeta library was prepared. TCRdb ran MiXCR on the PCR reads and lists one entry per CDR3 protein. Here the sample spans about 610,000 distinct CDR3 sequences, 25% to 30% being singletons. Here the sequenced sample was PBMCs, taken before TCRalphabeta/CD19-depleted stem cell transplant. These receptors were collected from a boy under three years old with Wiskott-Aldrich syndrome, due to receive a stem cell transplant.

This sequence joins TRBV5-1 and TRBJ2-3; D gene unclear. The CDR3 consists of 15 residues. V shed 0 bases and J shed 2 bases, with 10 bases lying between them. Germline CDR1 reads SGHRS; CDR2 reads YFSETQ. In nucleotides, the CDR3 is TGCGCCAGCAGCTTGGGGATATCCCCCACAGATACGCAGTATTTT. This gives the protein CASSLGISPTDTQYF.

This clonotype appeared a single time. The CDR3 DNA is TGCGCCAGCAGTGGAAACGGACTAGCGGGAGTTTTGGTCACCGGGGAGCTGTTTTTT. It specifies CASSGNGLAGVLVTGELFF. This chain links TRBV10-2 with TRBJ2-2; 13 bases map to TRBD2. CDR1 WSHSY and CDR2 SAAADI come from the germline V gene. The CDR3 contains 19 residues. The trim removed 4 bases at V and 4 bases at J, leaving 12 bases unmatched.

A few counts support this clonotype. The genes are TRBV12-3 or TRBV12-4 and TRBJ2-5; TRBD2 agrees at 13 bases. The CDR3 loop spans 17 amino acids. J was trimmed by 5 bases and V by 3 bases; bases with no gene match: 9. The CDR3, as DNA: TGTGCCAGCAGTTTTAACCCCCTACTAGCGGGGGGGGAGACCCAGTACTTC. It yields the protein CASSFNPLLAGGETQYF.

For the CDR3, the DNA is TGCGCCAGCAGCTTGACTAGCGGGAGTTGGTCCCAGTACTTC. Encoded protein: CASSLTSGSWSQYF. The chain employs TRBV5-1 and TRBJ2-5, with 11 bases fitting TRBD2. This CDR3 is 14 amino acids long. CDR1 is SGHRS and CDR2 is YFSETQ in the germline V gene. Germline trimming cut 1 base from V and 9 bases from J; bases unmatched to any gene: 5.

This clonotype showed up just a few times. The chain uses TRBV5-1 and TRBJ2-5; no clear D. The CDR3 length is 13 residues. With 0 bases removed from V and 0 bases from J, the gap between germline ends came to 3 bases. The germline V gene encodes CDR1 SGHRS and CDR2 YFSETQ. CDR3 in DNA: TGCGCCAGCAGCTTGGACAACCAAGAGACCCAGTACTTC. Encoded protein: CASSLDNQETQYF. Full variable domain (remainder filled in from reference TRBV5-1 and TRBJ2-5): KAGVTQTPRYLIKTRGQQVTLSCSPISGHRSVSWYQQTPGQGLQFLFEYFSETQRNKGNFPGRFSGRQFSNSRSEMNVSTLELGDSALYLCASSLDNQETQYFGPGTRLLVL.

The V gene is TRBV5-1, the J gene TRBJ2-5, with 7 bases lining up with TRBD2. CDR1 SGHRS and CDR2 YFSETQ come from the germline V gene. The CDR3 has 13 residues. J was trimmed by 5 bases and V by 2 bases; bases with no gene match: 3. CDR3 nucleotide sequence: TGCGCCAGCAGCTTCGGGACTAAGGAGACCCAGTACTTC. This codes for CASSFGTKETQYF.

There are a few counts of this clonotype. CDR3: CASSEGGIRWTEAFF. In DNA, the CDR3 is TGTGCCAGCAGTGAAGGAGGGATTCGATGGACTGAAGCTTTCTTT. The chain is built from TRBV25-1 and TRBJ1-1; no clear D. Trimming left V 2 bases short and J 5 bases short, with 15 bases between. The CDR3 length is 15 residues. CDR1 and CDR2 from the germline V gene are MGHDK and SYGVNS.

The chain is built from TRBV5-1 and TRBJ2-5; D gene ambiguous. The germline gives CDR1 SGHRS, CDR2 YFSETQ. This CDR3 is built from 14 residues. The germline V and J ends were trimmed by 4 bases and 3 bases, with 13 bases remaining between them. This CDR3 is CASSPVVAEETQYF. In nucleotides, the CDR3 is TGCGCCAGCAGCCCAGTAGTGGCGGAAGAGACCCAGTACTTC.

The chain has TRBV5-1 and TRBJ2-7; maybe TRBD1 (6 bases). Germline CDR1 SGHRS, CDR2 YFSETQ. This CDR3 spans 13 amino acids. Trimming shortened V by 0 bases and J by 6 bases, and 10 bases separated the two germline ends. The CDR3: CASSLEGQREQYF. Written as DNA, the CDR3 is TGCGCCAGCAGCTTGGAAGGACAGCGCGAGCAGTACTTC.

CDR3 amino acids: CASSLQGWEYRFF. CDR3 DNA: TGTGCCAGCAGTTTGCAGGGATGGGAATACAGGTTCTTC. The rearrangement uses TRBV12-3 or TRBV12-4 and TRBJ2-1, with D tentatively TRBD1 (5 bases). V lost 3 bases and J 15 bases, leaving 18 bases between the germline ends. The CDR3 contains 13 residues.

The chain combines TRBV5-1 with TRBJ2-3; 8 positions match TRBD2. The V gene end was trimmed by 0 bases and the J gene end by 2 bases; junction bases not matched to a gene: 5. This CDR3 contains 16 residues. Germline CDR1 and CDR2: SGHRS and YFSETQ. The CDR3, as DNA: TGCGCCAGCAGCTTGGGACTAGCGAGACTCACAGATACGCAGTATTTT. Protein sequence: CASSLGLARLTDTQYF.

This chain uses TRBV29-1 with TRBJ2-7; D is ambiguous. V was shortened by 6 bases and J by 6 bases, with 15 bases between the two germline ends. CDR3 length: 12 amino acids. CDR1 is SQVTM and CDR2 is ANQGSEA in the germline V gene. This CDR3 reads CSVLTPGGEQYF. DNA for the CDR3: TGCAGCGTCTTGACACCCGGCGGCGAGCAGTACTTC.

There are many counts of this clonotype. This sequence joins TRBV5-1 and TRBJ1-3; unclear D gene. The CDR3 sequence is 14 residues long. Trimming removed 0 bases from V and 2 bases from J, with 6 bases in between. CDR1 and CDR2 (germline): SGHRS, YFSETQ. CDR3 DNA sequence: TGCGCCAGCAGCTTGGGGGTTCCTGGAAACACCATATATTTT. Residues: CASSLGVPGNTIYF. The full variable domain, its missing parts supplied by reference TRBV5-1 and TRBJ1-3, is KAGVTQTPRYLIKTRGQQVTLSCSPISGHRSVSWYQQTPGQGLQFLFEYFSETQRNKGNFPGRFSGRQFSNSRSEMNVSTLELGDSALYLCASSLGVPGNTIYFGEGSWLTVV.

This chain joins TRBV5-1 and TRBJ2-5; 7 bases are shared with TRBD2. V shed 2 bases, J shed 5 bases, and the junction held 3 bases outside the gene matches. Germline CDR1 SGHRS, CDR2 YFSETQ. The CDR3 is made up of 13 amino acids. The CDR3 loop reads CASSFEGGETQYF. The CDR3 coding sequence is TGCGCCAGCAGCTTTGAGGGAGGGGAGACCCAGTACTTC.

The gene calls are TRBV6-5 and TRBJ2-1; 11 bases fit TRBD2. The CDR3 consists of 16 residues. The germline CDR1 and CDR2 sequences are MNHEY and SVGAGI. The junction had 9 bases not matched to a gene; V was cut back by 4 bases and J by 7 bases. CDR3 amino acids: CASSSILAGEMNEQFF. Written as DNA, the CDR3 is TGTGCCAGCAGTTCCATACTAGCGGGAGAAATGAATGAGCAGTTCTTC.

The chain couples TRBV12-3 or TRBV12-4 to TRBJ2-5, with D possibly matching TRBD1 (6 bases). The CDR3 covers 13 residues. V lost 6 bases, J lost 4 bases, and 12 bases lay in between. CDR3 protein: CASREQGRETQYF. The CDR3 DNA reads TGTGCCAGCAGGGAACAGGGCCGAGAGACCCAGTACTTC.

J is TRBJ2-7 and V is TRBV7-9; TRBD2 matches at 11 bases. J gave up 4 bases and V 5 bases, and 13 bases lay outside the gene matches. The CDR3 spans 17 residues. From germline, CDR1 is SEHNR and CDR2 FQNEAQ (reference sequence). The CDR3 spells CASSRGALAGERYEQYF. CDR3 sequence (DNA): TGTGCCAGCAGCCGAGGGGCACTAGCGGGAGAAAGGTACGAGCAGTACTTC.

The rearrangement links TRBV29-1 to TRBJ2-3, with a tentative D call TRBD2 (6 bases). Looked up from germline, CDR1 is SQVTM and CDR2 is ANQGSEA. The germline V and J ends were trimmed by 8 bases and 5 bases, with 8 bases remaining between them. The CDR3 consists of 10 residues. As DNA, the CDR3 is TGCAGCACGGGACTAGATACGCAGTATTTT. It yields the protein CSTGLDTQYF.

This clonotype has more than one count but fewer than ten. The chain combines TRBV7-6 with TRBJ2-2; D unclear. The CDR3 loop spans 14 amino acids. V was pared by 0 bases and J by 6 bases, with 8 bases between. Germline CDR1 and CDR2: SGHVS and FNYEAQ. CDR3 sequence reads: CASSLAADAGELFF. CDR3 DNA sequence: TGTGCCAGCAGCTTAGCGGCGGACGCCGGGGAGCTGTTTTTT.

The rearrangement links TRBV29-1 to TRBJ1-2; D is undetermined. The germline CDR1 and CDR2 sequences are SQVTM and ANQGSEA. V was pared by 4 bases and J by 0 bases, with 9 bases between. This CDR3 spans 13 amino acids. The CDR3 sequence: CSVALQTNYGYTF. CDR3 coding DNA: TGCAGCGTTGCATTGCAGACTAACTATGGCTACACCTTC.

This clonotype turned up a few times. The chain is built from TRBV5-5 and TRBJ1-1, with a weak D call TRBD1 (6 bases). CDR1 is SGHKS and CDR2 is YYEKEE in the germline V gene (reference sequence). CDR3 size: 13 residues. The V end was cut by 3 bases, the J end by 4 bases, with 10 bases between. The DNA of the CDR3 is TGTGCCAGCAGCTGGGGGGGCGTCACTGAAGCTTTCTTT. Translation: CASSWGGVTEAFF.